This T cell receptor (beta chain) was sequenced in a study of blood T cell repertoires in COVID-19. For the study at large: There were acute and convalescent COVID-19 samples, and they came from the United States, Italy and Spain.

The assay was immunoSEQ multiplex PCR, and TCRdb's table has in-frame clones only and misses some. Of 150,000 to 200,000 clones in the sample, roughly nine tenths were seen once. Germline V gene data show CDR1 as LNHNV and CDR2 as YYDKDF (reference sequence). This CDR3 spans 15 amino acids. Trimming took 0 bases from V and 8 from J, leaving 13 bases between them. The sequenced sample consisted of peripheral blood. The chain carries TRBV15 and TRBJ1-4, with D uncertain. The TCR was taken from a woman aged 70-85 years with acute or convalescent COVID-19. CDR3 sequence reads: CATSRDAGRNEKLFF. For the CDR3, the DNA is TGTGCCACCAGCAGAGATGCCGGGAGAAACGAAAAACTGTTTTTT.